Ten or more counts support the clone carrying this T cell receptor beta chain. RNA transcripts provided the template for amplifying TCR beta CDR3 regions. HTBI primers served in a first-round RT-PCR, which a second-round multiplex PCR followed. TCRdb re-derived calls from the multiplex PCR reads in MiXCR, one entry per CDR3 protein. Seen here are 170,000 or so distinct CDR3 sequences, approximately 38% observed once, and the top ten hold roughly 5.8%. This sample is part of a study of Graves' ophthalmopathy and Graves' hyperthyroidism. In the study overall: Investigators collected peripheral blood at initial diagnosis, before any treatment was given.

Trimming at V came to 2 bases and at J to 1 base, leaving 2 bases not matched to a gene. This CDR3 has 15 amino acids. The sequencing sample was made of peripheral blood. The rearrangement links TRBV12-3 or TRBV12-4 to TRBJ1-5; 7 bases agree with TRBD1. This sequence was found in a woman in her forties with Graves' ophthalmopathy. In nucleotides, the CDR3 is TGTGCCAGCAGTTTAAGGGGGCAAAGCAATCAGCCCCAGCATTTT. Translated, it gives CASSLRGQSNQPQHF.